Listed below are T cell receptor beta chains from one sample, sequenced in a study of spatial heterogeneity in lung cancer. TCRdb passed the 5' RACE reads through MiXCR, listing each CDR3 protein once. The table has about 23,000 distinct CDR3 sequences, roughly 4.5% seen once. The sample was PBMCs, taken at surgery. The source of these receptors is a male donor with early-stage non-small cell lung cancer. The CDR3 runs from the conserved cysteine through the conserved F or W. A D gene is named only where the DNA matches it firmly. Clone sizes are shown as once, few, many, or a class for an expanded clone.

j_call | v_call | clone_size | d_call | cdr3_nt | cdr3_aa
TRBJ2-7 | TRBV11-2 | many | . | TGTGCCAGCAGCCCTGGGGCCCGGGCATCCGAGCAGTACTTC | CASSPGARASEQYF
TRBJ2-5 | TRBV18 | many | TRBD1 | TGTGCCAGCTCACGGGACAGACAAGAGACCCAGTACTTC | CASSRDRQETQYF
TRBJ2-7 | TRBV6-2/TRBV6-3 | many | . | TGTGCCAGCTCCGCAGGGGTCTACGAGCAGTACTTC | CASSAGVYEQYF
TRBJ1-6 | TRBV2 | many | . | TGTGCCAGCAGATCCGGGACATCGGATTCACCCCTCCACTTT | CASRSGTSDSPLHF
TRBJ1-5 | TRBV28 | many | . | TGTGCCAGCACCCTGGGCCCCCGCAATCAGCCCCAGCATTTT | CASTLGPRNQPQHF
TRBJ2-5 | TRBV19 | many | . | TGTGCCAGTAGTCCCCAACGACCCGGGGGTAACCAAGAGACCCAGTACTTC | CASSPQRPGGNQETQYF
TRBJ2-7 | TRBV20-1 | many | . | TGCAGTGCCCAGGTTCCCTACGAGCAGTACTTC | CSAQVPYEQYF
TRBJ2-7 | TRBV28 | many | TRBD1 | TGTGCCAGCAGTTCGCAGGGGGCGGGAAACTACGAGCAGTACTTC | CASSSQGAGNYEQYF
TRBJ2-2 | TRBV7-6 | many | . | TGTGCCAGCAGCTTATCGGTCCCGACGGACACCAGCCACTACACCGGGGAGCTGTTTTTT | CASSLSVPTDTSHYTGELFF
TRBJ2-3 | TRBV6-5 | many | TRBD2 | TGTGCCAGCAGGGTGGCGGGAGTGGATACGCAGTATTTT | CASRVAGVDTQYF
TRBJ1-2 | TRBV16 | many | TRBD1 | TGTGCCAGCAGCCAGAGGACAGGGAGTGGCTACACCTTC | CASSQRTGSGYTF
TRBJ2-7 | TRBV29-1 | many | TRBD1 | TGCAGCGTCGGGGACAGGGTAGGCGAGCAGTACTTC | CSVGDRVGEQYF
TRBJ2-7 | TRBV6-2/TRBV6-3 | many | . | TGTGCCAGCGGCACCGTCCTCCGACAATACGAGCAGTACTTC | CASGTVLRQYEQYF
TRBJ1-1 | TRBV28 | many | TRBD1 | TGTGCCAGCAGTTTATACAGGGGAAAGGAAGCTTTCTTT | CASSLYRGKEAFF
TRBJ2-1 | TRBV5-1 | many | TRBD2 | TGCGCCAGCAGCTTAACCATGTCGCGGGGGGCTCTGTTCTTC | CASSLTMSRGALFF
TRBJ2-3 | TRBV7-2 | many | TRBD2 | TGTGCCAGCAGCTTTCCCCTCCGAGCGGGGGGGTCTGGAGATACGCAGTATTTT | CASSFPLRAGGSGDTQYF
TRBJ2-2 | TRBV12-3/TRBV12-4 | many | TRBD1 | TGTGCCAGCAGTTTCCGACAGGGACGGGCCGGGGAGCTGTTTTTT | CASSFRQGRAGELFF
TRBJ1-2 | TRBV12-3/TRBV12-4 | many | . | TGTGCCAGCAGTTTCGGCAGGGGTTACGGCTACACCTTC | CASSFGRGYGYTF
TRBJ1-1 | TRBV11-2 | many | TRBD1 | TGTGCCAGCAGCTTAGAACAGGGGCTTACTGAAGCTTTCTTT | CASSLEQGLTEAFF
TRBJ1-6 | TRBV12-3/TRBV12-4 | many | . | TGTGCCAGCACGGGGGACCCCTCACGCGATTCACCCCTCCACTTT | CASTGDPSRDSPLHF
TRBJ2-2 | TRBV30 | many | . | TGTGCCTGGAGGATACGGGGGTCGAGCACCGGGGAGCTGTTTTTT | CAWRIRGSSTGELFF